The 30 T cell receptor beta chains below come from one sample, sequenced in a study of cytomegalovirus exposure and HLA in healthy donors. Vbeta (60) and Jbeta (13) primers were used in the PCR. Sequenced by immunoSEQ multiplex PCR; TCRdb stores in-frame clones only, minus some. The sample consists of over 150,000 clones, roughly 74% of them appearing once. Sequencing input: PBMCs. Receptor source: a male donor in good health and CMV-seronegative.

This chain links TRBV5-1 with TRBJ2-2; 8 bases match TRBD1. CDR1 is SGHRS, CDR2 YFSETQ, per germline. V lost 3 bases and J lost 2; bases outside the gene matches: 9. The CDR3 has 17 amino acids. CDR3 sequence reads: CASSYNLDRANTGELFF. In DNA form, the CDR3 reads TGCGCCAGCAGCTATAATCTGGACAGGGCTAACACCGGGGAGCTGTTTTTT.

This clone came up once. This chain joins TRBV6-1 and TRBJ1-5; 7 positions match TRBD1. CDR1 is MNHNS and CDR2 is SASEGT in the germline V gene. V trimming: 2 bases; J trimming: 14 bases; junction bases outside the gene matches: 6. CDR3 length equals 12 residues. The CDR3 here is CASSERQGGEHF. CDR3 in DNA: TGTGCCAGCAGTGAACGGCAGGGGGGCGAGCATTTT.

This clone came up once. J is TRBJ1-3 and V is TRBV27; TRBD1 matches 7 bases. The CDR3 has 14 amino acids. Germline lookup yields CDR1 MNHEY and CDR2 SMNVEV (reference sequence). V shed 0 bases, J shed 4 bases, and the junction held 0 bases outside the gene matches. The CDR3 nucleotides are TGTGCCAGCAGTTTATCAGGGGGCGGAAACACCATATATTTT. Protein: CASSLSGGGNTIYF.

CDR3 loop: CASIAGGSSYNEQFF. CDR3 bases: TGTGCCAGCATAGCGGGGGGAAGCTCCTACAATGAGCAGTTCTTC. The gene calls are TRBV6-1 and TRBJ2-1; TRBD2 agrees at 10 bases. Germline CDR1 reads MNHNS; CDR2 reads SASEGT. The CDR3 is made up of 15 amino acids. Trimming took 7 bases from V and 0 from J; bases not matched to a gene: 3.

A few counts support this clone. The chain links TRBV2 to TRBJ1-1; D ambiguous. This CDR3 is built from 14 residues. Germline loops: CDR1 SNHLY, CDR2 FYNNEI. Between the trimmed V and J ends, which lost 6 bases and 0 bases, there was a span of 11 bases. The CDR3 nucleotides read TGTGCCAGCAGGGTCCGGACTGTGAACACTGAAGCTTTCTTT. As protein: CASRVRTVNTEAFF.

This clone was seen a single time. This rearrangement joins TRBV28 to TRBJ2-7; maybe TRBD1 (5 bases). Trimming removed 3 bases at V and 4 bases at J, with 13 bases between. Germline CDR1 MDHEN, CDR2 SYDVKM. CDR3 length equals 14 residues. The CDR3 loop is CASSFRGLEYEQYF. The CDR3 DNA reads as TGTGCCAGCAGTTTTAGGGGTCTAGAATACGAGCAGTACTTC.

This clone was seen once. The rearrangement uses TRBV5-1 and TRBJ1-1; a weak D match, TRBD1 (6 bases). V was pared by 4 bases and J by 1 base, with 11 bases between. The CDR3 loop spans 14 amino acids. Germline CDR1 is SGHRS and CDR2 is YFSETQ. Here the CDR3 reads CASSPGQSNTEAFF. The CDR3 DNA follows: TGCGCCAGCAGCCCTGGACAGTCGAACACTGAAGCTTTCTTT.

The rearrangement links TRBV7-9 to TRBJ2-7; 8 bases align to TRBD2. After removal of 4 bases from V and 2 bases from J, the junction contained 10 bases not matched to a gene. The length of the CDR3 is 16 residues. Looked up from germline, CDR1 is SEHNR and CDR2 is FQNEAQ (reference sequence). For the CDR3, the DNA is TGTGCCAGCAGCTCGCCTATAGCGGGGTCGCCCTACGAGCAGTACTTC. It translates to CASSSPIAGSPYEQYF.

V is TRBV4-2 and J is TRBJ1-2; 10 bases match TRBD1. Germline CDR1 LGHNA, CDR2 YNFKEQ. V lost 5 bases and J lost 5; bases outside the gene matches: 8. CDR3 length: 15 amino acids. DNA for the CDR3: TGTGCCAGCAGCTCGGGACAGGGGACTGCTTATGGCTACACCTTC. As protein: CASSSGQGTAYGYTF.

The chain uses TRBV7-8 and TRBJ1-4, with 7 positions matching TRBD1. J was trimmed by 3 bases and V by 4 bases; bases with no gene match: 5. Germline lookup yields CDR1 SGHVS and CDR2 FQNEAQ. The CDR3 extends over 15 amino acids. CDR3 in DNA: TGTGCCAGCAGCTCCATGGGGACAGCTAATGAAAAACTGTTTTTT. Amino acids: CASSSMGTANEKLFF.

This clone was seen once. V is TRBV5-8 and J is TRBJ1-3; unclear D gene. Germline V gene sequence: CDR1 SGHTS, CDR2 YDEGEE. The CDR3 loop spans 14 amino acids. V was clipped by 0 bases and J by 3 bases, with 7 bases between them. The chain's CDR3 is CASSLERGGNTIYF. In nucleotides, the CDR3 is TGTGCCAGCAGCTTGGAACGGGGTGGAAACACCATATATTTT. Filled out from reference TRBV5-8 and TRBJ1-3, the complete variable domain reads EAGVTQSPTHLIKTRGQQATLRCSPISGHTSVYWYQQALGLGLQFLLWYDEGEERNRGNFPPRFSGRQFPNYSSELNVNALELEDSALYLCASSLERGGNTIYFGEGSWLTVV.

This clone came up a few times. The chain uses TRBV7-9 and TRBJ1-1; D uncertain. The length of the CDR3 is 15 residues. Germline V gene lookup returns CDR1 SEHNR and CDR2 FQNEAQ (reference sequence). V gave up 1 base and J gave up 1 base, with 10 bases separating them. The CDR3 bases are TGTGCCAGCAGCTTAGTCGGGGTACGGAACACTGAAGCTTTCTTT. Translation: CASSLVGVRNTEAFF.

Remarks on this clone: Other nucleotide sequences from this sample produce the same CDR3. The chain has TRBV4-1 and TRBJ2-7, with 9 bases aligning to TRBD2. Trimming took 0 bases from V and 3 from J; bases not matched to a gene: 6. CDR1 MGHRA and CDR2 YSYEKL come from the germline V gene. This CDR3 region has 16 residues. The CDR3 loop reads CASSQEPVAGDYEQYF. The CDR3 nucleotides are TGCGCCAGCAGCCAAGAGCCGGTAGCGGGAGACTACGAGCAGTACTTC.

The V gene is TRBV11-2, the J gene TRBJ1-1; 7 bases agree with TRBD1. The trim removed 4 bases at V and 4 bases at J, leaving 12 bases unmatched. There are 16 residues in the CDR3. Germline V gives CDR1 SGHAT, CDR2 FQNNGV. The CDR3 region is CASSYRRRTGSTEAFF. The CDR3 region has the DNA TGTGCCAGCAGCTACCGTCGTAGGACAGGATCCACTGAAGCTTTCTTT.

This clone was picked up one time. This chain uses TRBV18 with TRBJ1-4, with D perhaps TRBD1 (6 bases). V was trimmed by 2 bases and J by 0 bases, leaving 13 bases between them. The CDR3 is made up of 17 amino acids. Germline lookup yields CDR1 KGHSH and CDR2 LQKENI. The CDR3 sequence is CASSPYQGTTTNEKLFF. CDR3 sequence (DNA): TGTGCCAGCTCACCATACCAGGGGACCACAACTAATGAAAAACTGTTTTTT.

The chain carries TRBV4-1 and TRBJ2-7; D perhaps matches TRBD2 (6 bases). The V gene lost 0 bases and the J gene lost 3 bases, with 9 bases spanning the gap. Germline loops: CDR1 MGHRA, CDR2 YSYEKL. CDR3 size: 14 residues. This chain's CDR3 is CASSQDQGGYEQYF. Here the CDR3 DNA reads TGCGCCAGCAGCCAAGATCAGGGAGGCTACGAGCAGTACTTC.

This clone came up a few times. The J gene is TRBJ2-1, the V gene TRBV4-2, with D possibly TRBD1 on 6 matching bases. The ends were cut back, 1 base at V and 1 base at J, with 8 bases in the middle. Germline V gene lookup returns CDR1 LGHNA and CDR2 YNFKEQ. The CDR3 is 15 amino acids. The CDR3, as DNA: TGTGCCAGCAGCCAAGTAGGGGGATCCTACAATGAGCAGTTCTTC. It translates to CASSQVGGSYNEQFF.

The chain is built from TRBV19 and TRBJ1-5, with 8 nucleotides matching TRBD1. CDR1 and CDR2 (germline): LNHDA, SQIVND (reference sequence). This CDR3 has 16 amino acids. V gave up 4 bases and J gave up 0 bases; unmatched junction bases: 5. CDR3 coding DNA: TGTGCCAGTAGTAGACGGGGACAGGATAGCAATCAGCCCCAGCATTTT. Protein sequence: CASSRRGQDSNQPQHF.

This clone came up once. This chain links TRBV6-5 with TRBJ1-1; 7 nucleotides agree with TRBD1. This CDR3 region has 14 residues. V dropped 0 bases and J dropped 8; count of bases not matched to a gene: 6. Germline CDR1 is MNHEY and CDR2 is SVGAGI. This chain's CDR3 is CASSYSGRGSEAFF. CDR3 bases: TGTGCCAGCAGTTACTCGGGCAGGGGGTCCGAAGCTTTCTTT.

This clone came up once. The chain employs TRBV5-6 and TRBJ2-3; 7 bases fit TRBD1. The CDR3 is made up of 16 amino acids. V shed 0 bases, J shed 4 bases, and the junction held 8 bases outside the gene matches. Germline V gives CDR1 SGHDT, CDR2 YYEEEE. The CDR3 spells CASSLEEGAAADTQYF. For the CDR3, the DNA is TGTGCCAGCAGCTTGGAAGAGGGGGCTGCGGCAGATACGCAGTATTTT.

This chain joins TRBV7-6 and TRBJ2-7; D is possibly TRBD1 (6 bases). There are 14 residues in the CDR3. Per the germline V gene, CDR1 is SGHVS and CDR2 is FNYEAQ. The V gene lost 5 bases and the J gene lost 0 bases, with 11 bases spanning the gap. Here the CDR3 DNA reads TGTGCCAGCAGCCCCACAGGGATCTCCTACGAGCAGTACTTC. Protein product: CASSPTGISYEQYF.

This chain links TRBV7-3 with TRBJ1-6, with D perhaps TRBD1 (5 bases). The CDR3 runs 13 residues. Germline loops: CDR1 SGHTA, CDR2 FQGTGA. Trimming left V 5 bases short and J 10 bases short, with 12 bases between. CDR3 protein: CASSRARDSPLHF. CDR3 in DNA: TGTGCCAGCAGCCGCGCGCGGGACTCACCCCTCCACTTT.

The chain carries TRBV7-9 and TRBJ1-2; D unclear. The CDR3 has 13 residues. V was pared by 5 bases and J by 2 bases, with 9 bases between. Per the germline V gene, CDR1 is SEHNR and CDR2 is FQNEAQ (reference sequence). The CDR3 nucleotides read TGTGCCAGCAGCCCAGTAGCCAACTATGGCTACACCTTC. This translates into CASSPVANYGYTF.

The chain carries TRBV6-6 and TRBJ2-7, with 11 bases lining up with TRBD2. Germline values: CDR1 MNHNY, CDR2 SVGAGI (reference sequence). This CDR3 is built from 14 residues. V shed 5 bases, J shed 3 bases, and the junction held 3 bases outside the gene matches. The CDR3 protein is CASSDGTSGYEQYF. The CDR3 nucleotides are TGTGCCAGCAGTGACGGGACTAGCGGCTACGAGCAGTACTTC.

V gene TRBV2 combines with J gene TRBJ1-1; D possibly corresponds to TRBD1 (6 bases). This CDR3 has 14 residues. Looked up from germline, CDR1 is SNHLY and CDR2 is FYNNEI. Trimming took 8 bases from V and 1 from J, leaving 14 bases between them. Here the CDR3 reads CASGPGHSNTEAFF. CDR3 DNA: TGTGCCAGCGGGCCGGGACATTCGAACACTGAAGCTTTCTTT.

The chain employs TRBV6-5 and TRBJ1-2; D perhaps matches TRBD1 (6 bases). V lost 0 bases and J 0 bases, leaving 11 bases between the germline ends. The germline CDR1 and CDR2 sequences are MNHEY and SVGAGI. This CDR3 region has 16 residues. CDR3 sequence reads: CASSYSTQGSNYGYTF. In nucleotides, the CDR3 is TGTGCCAGCAGTTACTCCACCCAGGGGTCTAACTATGGCTACACCTTC.

This clone was seen more than once but under ten times. V gene TRBV7-9 combines with J gene TRBJ2-5; the match to TRBD2 covers 7 bases. V lost 4 bases to trimming and J lost 5 bases; unmatched junction nucleotides: 13. This CDR3 is built from 16 residues. CDR1 and CDR2 from the germline V gene are SEHNR and FQNEAQ (reference sequence). The CDR3 loop reads CASSSAPGRGIETQYF. In DNA form, the CDR3 reads TGTGCCAGCAGCTCCGCGCCCGGGCGGGGGATTGAGACCCAGTACTTC.

The chain links TRBV5-1 to TRBJ1-4; 9 bases agree with TRBD1. Germline V gene data show CDR1 as SGHRS and CDR2 as YFSETQ. V dropped 4 bases and J dropped 5; count of bases not matched to a gene: 6. This CDR3 spans 15 amino acids. The CDR3 loop reads CASSTAGTGNEKLFF. The DNA for the CDR3 is TGCGCCAGCAGCACGGCCGGGACAGGGAATGAAAAACTGTTTTTT.

CDR3 in DNA: TGTGCCAGCAGCTTGGTGGGGCCCGGGAACTATGGCTACACCTTC. Its protein is CASSLVGPGNYGYTF. The V and J genes are TRBV5-4 and TRBJ1-2; D is possibly TRBD1 (5 bases). The germline V gene encodes CDR1 SGHNT and CDR2 YYREEE (reference sequence). The CDR3 is made up of 15 amino acids. V lost 0 bases and J lost 2, with 11 bases in between.

This sequence joins TRBV5-1 and TRBJ2-2; 7 bases are a match to TRBD2. Trimming cost V 2 bases and J 4 bases; bases outside gene matches: 8. CDR1 SGHRS and CDR2 YFSETQ come from the germline V gene. This CDR3 contains 16 residues. The CDR3 protein is CASSFWAGESTGELFF. The DNA of the CDR3 is TGCGCCAGCAGCTTTTGGGCGGGAGAAAGCACCGGGGAGCTGTTTTTT.